The 9 T cell receptor beta chains below were found in one sample sequenced in a study of T cells in Graves' hyperthyroidism and ophthalmopathy. Amplified TCR beta CDR3 regions derived from RNA transcripts. The HTBI primer set drove a first-round RT-PCR of the TCR CDR3. TCRdb ran MiXCR on the multiplex PCR reads and lists one entry per CDR3 protein. Among a few hundred thousand distinct CDR3 sequences, approximately 14% were seen once, and the ten largest hold about 7%. The material sequenced was blood. These receptors originate from a woman in her thirties with Graves' hyperthyroidism.

This clonotype has just a few counts. This sequence joins TRBV5-1 and TRBJ2-1, with a weak D call TRBD2 (6 bases). Trimming left V 4 bases short and J 2 bases short, with 10 bases between. The CDR3 has 14 amino acids. CDR1 and CDR2 (germline): SGHRS, YFSETQ. The CDR3: CASSISGPYNEQFF. The CDR3 region has the DNA TGCGCCAGCAGCATTAGCGGTCCCTACAATGAGCAGTTCTTC.

This chain uses TRBV5-1 with TRBJ1-2; D remains ambiguous. V was trimmed by 0 bases and J by 7 bases, leaving 13 bases between them. The CDR3 length is 14 residues. From germline, CDR1 is SGHRS and CDR2 YFSETQ. Written as DNA, the CDR3 is TGCGCCAGCAGCTTGGGGCAGGAAATTGTTGGCTACACCTTC. Translating gives CASSLGQEIVGYTF. Drawing the rest from reference TRBV5-1 and TRBJ1-2, the complete variable domain is KAGVTQTPRYLIKTRGQQVTLSCSPISGHRSVSWYQQTPGQGLQFLFEYFSETQRNKGNFPGRFSGRQFSNSRSEMNVSTLELGDSALYLCASSLGQEIVGYTFGSGTRLTVV.

This clonotype has more than one count but fewer than ten. The chain carries TRBV6-1 and TRBJ1-5; possible D gene TRBD1, 6 bases. This CDR3 has 13 residues. Germline V gene sequence: CDR1 MNHNS, CDR2 SASEGT. V lost 6 bases, J lost 4 bases, and 10 bases lay in between. DNA of the CDR3: TGTGCCAGCAGACCCGGACAGAATCAGCCCCAGCATTTT. It yields the protein CASRPGQNQPQHF.

To note about this clonotype: Germline is not matched at one junction end, which may reflect a read error. The genes are TRBV4-1 and TRBJ2-5; D may match TRBD1 or TRBD2 (5 bases each). The J call is in doubt because the DNA end fits TRBJ2-1 better. Germline CDR1 is MGHRA and CDR2 is YSYEKL. The length of the CDR3 is 14 residues. CDR3 amino acids: CASGHVQDRAAQFF. The CDR3 DNA is TGCGCCAGCGGCCACGTACAGGACCGAGCGGCCCAGTTCTTC.

The CDR3 loop reads CASSDIDIGTEAFF. The CDR3 DNA follows: TGTGCCAGCAGTGATATTGACATAGGCACTGAAGCTTTCTTT. V is TRBV6-1 and J is TRBJ1-1; D is ambiguous. Trimming pared 3 bases from V and 4 bases from J, leaving 12 bases between. Germline V lookup: CDR1 MNHNS, CDR2 SASEGT. The CDR3 has 14 amino acids.

This clonotype has a count of ten or more. The chain uses TRBV5-6 and TRBJ2-2, with D possibly being TRBD2 (5 bases). The germline V gene has CDR1 SGHDT and CDR2 YYEEEE. CDR3 size: 15 residues. Trimming removed 4 bases from V and 5 bases from J, with 15 bases in between. The CDR3 loop reads CASSLKGAGTGELFF. The CDR3 nucleotides are TGTGCCAGCAGCCTAAAGGGCGCGGGTACCGGGGAGCTGTTTTTT.

This clonotype was seen ten or more times. The chain carries TRBV7-9 and TRBJ2-3, with 13 bases matching TRBD2. J lost 3 bases, V lost 6 bases, and 6 bases had no gene match. Germline CDR1 reads SEHNR; CDR2 reads FQNEAQ (reference sequence). This CDR3 spans 16 amino acids. The CDR3 coding sequence is TGTGCCAGCAGTAATCGGACTAGCGGGAGAACAGATACGCAGTATTTT. This encodes CASSNRTSGRTDTQYF. Using reference TRBV7-9 and TRBJ2-3 for the parts outside the CDR3, the full variable domain is DTGVSQNPRHKITKRGQNVTFRCDPISEHNRLYWYRQTLGQGPEFLTYFQNEAQLEKSRLLSDRFSAERPKGSFSTLEIQRTEQGDSAMYLCASSNRTSGRTDTQYFGPGTRLTVL.

The chain has TRBV29-1 and TRBJ1-2; TRBD1 matches 8 bases. This CDR3 has 17 residues. The J segment lost 9 bases and the V segment lost 0 bases, leaving 18 bases of the junction unmatched. Germline V lookup: CDR1 SQVTM, CDR2 ANQGSEA. For the CDR3, the DNA is TGCAGCGTTGAAGATCGGGGAGACAGGGGCCGTTTCTTCCGCTACACCTTC. Translating gives CSVEDRGDRGRFFRYTF.

In its sample, this clonotype was seen many times. CDR3 region: CASSLSGAVTQYF. The CDR3 DNA reads as TGTGCCAGCAGCTTATCGGGAGCGGTTACGCAGTATTTT. The chain has TRBV7-9 and TRBJ2-3; tentatively, D is TRBD2 (6 bases). The CDR3 is 13 residues long. V lost 2 bases to trimming and J lost 8 bases, with 11 bases between them. CDR1 is SEHNR, CDR2 FQNEAQ, per germline (reference sequence).